A few counts support the clone carrying this TCR beta chain. As yet, its antigen is unknown. This sample is drawn from a study of blood T cells in healthy people across ages. Study findings and constraints: The fall in TCR beta diversity per million T cells was roughly linear with age.

The CDR3 extends over 14 amino acids. Germline-derived CDR1 and CDR2 are MDHEN and SYDVKM. Trimming pared 10 bases from V and 0 bases from J, leaving 15 bases between. Through a sample-barcoded 5' primer and a J-beta primer mix, a second PCR was run for roughly 6 to 12 cycles. TCRdb independently ran MiXCR on the 5' RACE reads; one entry per CDR3 protein. There are under 800,000 distinct CDR3 sequences in the sample; over 20% occur only once, and roughly 3.4% lies in the top ten. Source material: blood. The TCR originated in a man aged 70 or older in good health. The rearrangement uses TRBV28 and TRBJ1-2, with D tentatively TRBD1 (5 bases). The CDR3 region has the DNA TGTGCCACCTCGAGGGGACCTGCTAACTATGGCTACACCTTC. Translation: CATSRGPANYGYTF.